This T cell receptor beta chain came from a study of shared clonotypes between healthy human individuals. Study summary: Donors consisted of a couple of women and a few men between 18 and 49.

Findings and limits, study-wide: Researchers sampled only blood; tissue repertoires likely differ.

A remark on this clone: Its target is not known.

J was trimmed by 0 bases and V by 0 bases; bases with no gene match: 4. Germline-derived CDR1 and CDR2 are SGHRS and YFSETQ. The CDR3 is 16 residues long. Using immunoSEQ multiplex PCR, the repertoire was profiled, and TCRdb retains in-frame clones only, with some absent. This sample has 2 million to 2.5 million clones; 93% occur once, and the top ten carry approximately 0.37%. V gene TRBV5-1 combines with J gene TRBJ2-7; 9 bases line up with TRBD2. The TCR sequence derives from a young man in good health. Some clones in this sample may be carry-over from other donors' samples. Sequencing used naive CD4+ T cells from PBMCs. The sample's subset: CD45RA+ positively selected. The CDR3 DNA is TGCGCCAGCAGCTTGGGTGAGCGGGAGGTCTCCTACGAGCAGTACTTC. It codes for CASSLGEREVSYEQYF.